These 22 T cell receptor beta chains originate from one sample sequenced in a study of early T cells in non-severe SARS-CoV-2 infection. TCRdb fed the 5' RACE reads into MiXCR, producing one record per CDR3 protein. The data hold some 48,000 distinct CDR3 sequences, with approximately 5.7% observed a single time. The sample was whole blood, taken at baseline. These receptors were collected from an adult who was a healthcare worker with PCR-confirmed SARS-CoV-2 infection or an uninfected control (not recorded which).

This clonotype was counted a few times. The gene calls are TRBV5-1 and TRBJ2-1; D may be TRBD1 (5 bases). Trimming cost V 0 bases and J 5 bases, with 6 bases left between them. Germline V gives CDR1 SGHRS, CDR2 YFSETQ. The CDR3 loop spans 13 amino acids. The CDR3 sequence: CASSLDRNNEQFF. In nucleotides, the CDR3 is TGCGCCAGCAGCTTGGACAGGAACAATGAGCAGTTCTTC.

This clonotype was seen many times. The chain joins TRBV19 to TRBJ2-3; possibly TRBD1 for D (6 bases). Trimming left V 6 bases short and J 6 bases short, with 16 bases between. Germline lookup yields CDR1 LNHDA and CDR2 SQIVND (reference sequence). The length of the CDR3 is 14 residues. The CDR3 sequence is CASRAVGRGDTQYF. The CDR3 DNA reads as TGTGCCAGTAGAGCGGTTGGCAGGGGTGATACGCAGTATTTT.

This chain uses TRBV20-1 with TRBJ2-4, with unresolved D. V lost 6 bases, J lost 3 bases, and 15 bases lay in between. CDR1 DFQATT and CDR2 SNEGSKA come from the germline V gene (reference sequence). This CDR3 has 14 amino acids. As DNA, the CDR3 is TGCAGTGCCCAGCCTACCGAGGACAAAAACATTCAGTACTTC. Translated, it gives CSAQPTEDKNIQYF.

Of note for this clonotype: Just one base apart from a much larger clone, this may be a read error. The rearrangement links TRBV28 to TRBJ2-2, with D perhaps TRBD2 (5 bases). The CDR3 length is 17 residues. Germline assignment: CDR1 MDHEN and CDR2 SYDVKM. Trimming shortened V by 3 bases and J by 0 bases, and 14 bases separated the two germline ends. CDR3 residues: CASSLPVDSSNTGELFF. The CDR3 DNA follows: TGTGCCAGCAGTTTGCCGGTGGACTCATCGAACACCGGGGAGCTGTTTTTT. The variable domain in full, completed from reference TRBV28 and TRBJ2-2, reads DVKVTQSSRYLVKRTGEKVFLECVQDMDHENMFWYRQDPGLGLRLIYFSYDVKMKEKGDIPEGYSVSREKKERFSLILESASTNQTSMYLCASSLPVDSSNTGELFFGEGSRLTVL.

This clonotype has at least ten counts. V usage is TRBV29-1 and J usage is TRBJ1-2, with D possibly being TRBD1 (6 bases). The CDR3 length is 11 residues. CDR1 is SQVTM, CDR2 ANQGSEA, per germline. Deletions cut 7 bases from V and 3 bases from J, with 9 bases between. The CDR3 loop is CSGQADYGYTF. For the CDR3, the DNA is TGCAGCGGACAGGCGGACTATGGCTACACCTTC.

The chain employs TRBV7-3 and TRBJ2-3, with 16 bases fitting TRBD2. CDR1 and CDR2 from the germline V gene are SGHTA and FQGTGA. The CDR3 sequence is 18 residues long. Germline trimming cut 5 bases from V and 3 bases from J; bases unmatched to any gene: 8. The CDR3 nucleotides are TGTGCCAGCAGCCTTCGGGGACTAGCGGGAGGGGTGACAGATACGCAGTATTTT. This gives the protein CASSLRGLAGGVTDTQYF.

This clonotype occurred many times. The rearrangement uses TRBV7-2 and TRBJ2-5; TRBD1 matches 9 bases. The J segment lost 6 bases and the V segment lost 2 bases, leaving 4 bases of the junction unmatched. Germline V gives CDR1 SGHTA, CDR2 FQGNSA. CDR3 length: 14 residues. The CDR3 sequence: CASSLPGQGQTQYF. The CDR3 DNA reads TGTGCCAGCAGCTTACCGGGACAGGGCCAGACCCAGTACTTC.

V usage is TRBV9 and J usage is TRBJ2-1, with D uncertain. CDR1 and CDR2 (germline): SGDLS, YYNGEE. The CDR3 sequence is 15 residues long. V was cut by 0 bases and J by 7 bases, with 14 bases left in between. CDR3 protein: CASSVGPAVLNEQFF. The DNA of the CDR3 is TGTGCCAGCAGCGTAGGGCCTGCGGTGTTGAATGAGCAGTTCTTC.

This chain uses TRBV12-3 or TRBV12-4 with TRBJ2-3; 7 nucleotides line up with TRBD2. With 7 bases clipped from V and 6 bases from J, the junction kept 16 bases outside the gene matches. This CDR3 has 16 residues. Here the CDR3 DNA reads TGTGCCAGCACACAATGGGGGACTACACTCGGGGATACGCAGTATTTT. Encoded protein: CASTQWGTTLGDTQYF.

This clonotype was observed a few times. The chain uses TRBV10-1 and TRBJ2-2; 7 bases are a match to TRBD1. Looked up from germline, CDR1 is WNHNN and CDR2 is SYGVQD (reference sequence). This CDR3 has 16 amino acids. Unmatched junction bases numbered 5, after V lost 0 bases and J lost 4 bases. As DNA, the CDR3 is TGCGCCAGCAGTGAGTCAAGGGGGCAAGGCACCGGGGAGCTGTTTTTT. This gives the protein CASSESRGQGTGELFF.

The chain is built from TRBV27 and TRBJ2-1, with TRBD2 matching 7 bases. This CDR3 has 16 residues. Trimming removed 7 bases from V and 7 bases from J; junction bases left unmatched: 16. The germline CDR1 and CDR2 sequences are MNHEY and SMNVEV (reference sequence). The CDR3 loop reads CASNPSGGIGGNEQFF. The CDR3 DNA follows: TGTGCCAGCAACCCTAGCGGTGGGATTGGGGGGAATGAGCAGTTCTTC.

This chain connects TRBV20-1 to TRBJ1-6; TRBD1 is a possible D gene (6 bases). This CDR3 has 15 amino acids. The V end was cut by 5 bases, the J end by 5 bases, with 16 bases between. Per germline, CDR1 DFQATT and CDR2 SNEGSKA (reference sequence). The CDR3: CSAPGHSRHNSPLHF. The DNA for the CDR3 is TGCAGTGCTCCGGGACATTCCAGGCATAATTCACCCCTCCACTTT.

This clonotype was observed a handful of times. The chain couples TRBV29-1 to TRBJ2-1; D perhaps matches TRBD1 (5 bases). The CDR3 spans 14 residues. CDR1 and CDR2 from the germline V gene are SQVTM and ANQGSEA. Trimming took 0 bases from V and 6 from J, leaving 12 bases between them. The DNA for the CDR3 is TGCAGCGTTGAAGAACCCGCCAGGGTCAATGAGCAGTTCTTC. Encoded protein: CSVEEPARVNEQFF.

This clonotype was seen a few times. The CDR3 region is CASSEAYEQYF. The DNA for the CDR3 is TGTGCCAGCAGTGAAGCTTACGAGCAGTACTTC. This sequence joins TRBV2 and TRBJ2-7; D not certain. V lost 0 bases and J 4 bases, leaving 1 base between the germline ends. The germline V gene has CDR1 SNHLY and CDR2 FYNNEI. The CDR3 extends over 11 amino acids.

This clonotype was detected ten times or more. The chain employs TRBV7-6 and TRBJ2-7; 11 nucleotides match TRBD2. V was clipped by 5 bases and J by 3 bases; unmatched bases: 3. The V gene's germline CDR1 is SGHVS and CDR2 FNYEAQ. The CDR3 totals 14 residues. The CDR3 coding sequence is TGTGCCAGCAGCCGAACTAGCGGGAGCTACGAGCAGTACTTC. It is translated as CASSRTSGSYEQYF.

This clonotype was recorded at least ten times. This chain links TRBV13 with TRBJ2-1; 10 bases match TRBD1. Per the germline V gene, CDR1 is PRHDT and CDR2 is FYEKMQ (reference sequence). This CDR3 comprises 15 residues. The ends lost 5 bases at V and 8 bases at J; junction bases unmatched: 9. CDR3 in DNA: TGTGCCAGCAGCGCCGGGACAGGGGATTTCGATGAGCAGTTCTTC. Residues: CASSAGTGDFDEQFF.

There are many counts of this clonotype. The chain links TRBV7-6 to TRBJ2-2; 7 bases align to TRBD2. Germline trimming cut 5 bases from V and 6 bases from J; bases unmatched to any gene: 12. Per the germline V gene, CDR1 is SGHVS and CDR2 is FNYEAQ. CDR3 length: 16 residues. The CDR3 DNA reads as TGTGCCAGCAGCCGAGCGGCGGGGAGGGCCGCCGGGGAGCTGTTTTTT. It yields the protein CASSRAAGRAAGELFF.

This chain's CDR3 is CASSPAAGGYTEAFF. In DNA form, the CDR3 reads TGCGCCAGCAGCCCCGCAGCGGGGGGTTACACTGAAGCTTTCTTT. The rearrangement links TRBV5-1 to TRBJ1-1; TRBD1 is a possible D gene (5 bases). The CDR3 has 15 amino acids. Germline CDR1 reads SGHRS; CDR2 reads YFSETQ. Trimming removed 4 bases from V and 3 bases from J, with 16 bases in between.

This clonotype turned up a few times. The V call is TRBV2, the J call TRBJ2-2; D not certain. The V gene's germline CDR1 is SNHLY and CDR2 FYNNEI. V lost 2 bases and J lost 1, with 2 bases in between. This CDR3 contains 13 residues. The CDR3 coding sequence is TGTGCCAGCAGTGAAAAGAACACCGGGGAGCTGTTTTTT. This encodes CASSEKNTGELFF.

This clonotype was counted only a few times. V is TRBV4-1 and J is TRBJ2-3; 7 bases line up with TRBD1. The CDR3 sequence is 15 residues long. Trimming removed 3 bases from V and 3 bases from J; junction bases left unmatched: 6. Germline CDR1 and CDR2: MGHRA and YSYEKL. CDR3 in amino acids: CASSQRQGGTDTQYF. DNA of the CDR3: TGCGCCAGCAGCCAGAGACAGGGTGGAACAGATACGCAGTATTTT.

This clonotype has at least ten counts. Because the CDR3's place on the DNA is in doubt, the DNA is left out and the CDR3 is given as listed by TCRdb. This chain uses TRBV6-1 with TRBJ2-7. The germline V gene has CDR1 MNHNS and CDR2 SASEGT. The CDR3 is made up of 13 amino acids, end residues included. The CDR3: CASSDFGSGEQYF.

The sample holds a few counts of this clonotype. V is TRBV10-3 and J is TRBJ2-7; D may be TRBD1 (5 bases). The CDR3 is 14 amino acids. Between the trimmed V and J ends, which lost 0 bases and 3 bases, there was a span of 9 bases. Germline V gives CDR1 ENHRY, CDR2 SYGVKD. CDR3 amino acids: CAISESAGRYEQYF. For the CDR3, the DNA is TGTGCCATCAGTGAGTCGGCAGGGCGCTACGAGCAGTACTTC.